These T cell receptor beta chains were read from a single sample in a study of shared clonotypes between healthy human individuals. Clones were sequenced by immunoSEQ multiplex PCR, and TCRdb holds only the in-frame ones, with some missing. The table shows 2 million to 3 million clones, with under 95% occurring only once. The specimen was naive CD4+ T cells from PBMCs. The receptor source for this set is a young man in good health. Some clones in this sample may be carry-over from other donors' samples. CDR3s leave out the opening cysteine and the closing phenylalanine or tryptophan. D genes are given only for firm matches.

>NA|TRBV10-3|TRBJ1-2
AISEPNRREGGYT
>NA|TRBV7-3|TRBJ2-2
ASSLTAPPGRVGELF
>NA|TRBV19|TRBJ2-7
ASSIGGGGNEQY
>TRBD1|TRBV5-1|TRBJ2-7
ASSLRTGGKNEQY
>TRBD1|TRBV28|TRBJ2-7
ASSPQPGQGALYPEQY
>NA|TRBV23-1|TRBJ2-5
ASSQSTGGRETQY
>TRBD2|TRBV28|TRBJ2-7
ASSALGSGRPYEQY
>NA|TRBV28|TRBJ1-4
ASSLTQGSYEKLF
>TRBD1|TRBV2|TRBJ2-2
ASLRQGFPTGELF
>NA|TRBV19|TRBJ2-5
ASSIDLSSMETQY
>TRBD2|TRBV19|TRBJ2-1
ASSIGLAGVYEQF
>TRBD2|TRBV11-2|TRBJ2-5
ASSLPGGETQY
>NA|TRBV6-6|TRBJ1-1
ASSYSDILNTEAF
>TRBD1|TRBV28|TRBJ1-2
ATGTVYGYT
>TRBD1|TRBV6-5|TRBJ1-2
ASSYQGAGGYT
>TRBD1|TRBV5-1|TRBJ2-3
ASSSGTAGYTDTQY
>NA|TRBV30|TRBJ2-3
AGGAGIPDTQY
>NA|TRBV4-2|TRBJ2-5
ASSQGGNSQETQY
>NA|TRBV11-2|TRBJ2-7
ASSFQRTAVSYEQY
>NA|TRBV5-4|TRBJ2-5
ASSSARGQETQY
>NA|TRBV28|TRBJ1-2
ASSLFWGPDGYT
>NA|TRBV18|TRBJ1-4
ASSQLKGEKLF
>NA|TRBV7-9|TRBJ1-2
ASSLLSSPNYGYT
>TRBD2|TRBV28|TRBJ2-1
ASSLAGGYNEQF
>NA|TRBV5-1|TRBJ2-7
ASRSRPGASYEQY
>NA|TRBV27|TRBJ1-1
ASSPAQGGGENTEAF
>NA|TRBV19|TRBJ1-5
ASSMGGAYQPQH
>TRBD1|TRBV5-1|TRBJ1-3
ASSLKQQGALSGNTIY
>TRBD2|TRBV2|TRBJ2-3
ASSEDRGREDTQY
>TRBD2|TRBV29-1|TRBJ2-1
SVIPGLAGEEQF
>NA|TRBV5-1|TRBJ2-1
ASSQAGTDYNEQF
>TRBD2|TRBV5-1|TRBJ2-3
ASSLFAGTSGTDTQY
>TRBD1|TRBV28|TRBJ2-7
ASRPDRYPYEQY
>TRBD1|TRBV27|TRBJ2-7
ASHRTGGNHEQY
>NA|TRBV18|TRBJ2-3
ASSPPSGTDTQY
>NA|TRBV7-9|TRBJ2-3
ASSGAFLGAQY
>TRBD1|TRBV28|TRBJ2-7
ASIPGHTGGTYEQY
>NA|TRBV5-1|TRBJ1-2
ASSFQGPNYGYT
>NA|TRBV18|TRBJ2-7
ASSPTGSSYEQY
>NA|TRBV27|TRBJ1-1
ASWVSGFTRAAVAF